One sample yielded the 2 T cell receptor beta chains listed below, sequenced in a study of shared T cell receptors in the human thymus. Sequenced by immunoSEQ multiplex PCR; TCRdb stores in-frame clones only, minus some. The sample has 600,000 or so clones, about 89% seen once. The data were also submitted as part of a second study, on human thymus T cells.

Sequencing input: thymocytes. These receptors came from a boy younger than two with a congenital heart defect.

The table lists this clone with a few counts. V and J are TRBV28 and TRBJ1-1; D uncertain. Germline V gene data show CDR1 as MDHEN and CDR2 as SYDVKM. The CDR3 covers 14 residues. V was trimmed by 5 bases and J by 5 bases, leaving 15 bases between them. The DNA of the CDR3 is TGTGCCAGCAGTACCCCGGGAGGGAGAACTGAAGCTTTCTTT. Translation: CASSTPGGRTEAFF.

This clone appeared a few times. This sequence joins TRBV9 and TRBJ2-1; 10 nucleotides agree with TRBD2. CDR1 is SGDLS, CDR2 YYNGEE, per germline. V lost 4 bases and J lost 2; bases outside the gene matches: 9. The CDR3 length is 17 residues. The CDR3 DNA follows: TGTGCCAGCAGCTCCTACCCCGGGACTAGCGCCTACAATGAGCAGTTCTTC. This translates into CASSSYPGTSAYNEQFF.